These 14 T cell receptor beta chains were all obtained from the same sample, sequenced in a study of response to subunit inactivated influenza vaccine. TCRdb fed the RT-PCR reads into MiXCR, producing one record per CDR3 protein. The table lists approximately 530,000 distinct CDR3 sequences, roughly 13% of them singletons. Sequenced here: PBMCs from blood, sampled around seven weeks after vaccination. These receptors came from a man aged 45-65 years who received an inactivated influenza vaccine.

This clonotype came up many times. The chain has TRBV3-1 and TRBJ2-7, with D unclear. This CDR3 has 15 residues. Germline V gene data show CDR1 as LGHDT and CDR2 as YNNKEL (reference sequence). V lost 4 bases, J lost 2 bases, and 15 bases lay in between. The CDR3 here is CASSPTPVYTYEQYF. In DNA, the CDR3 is TGTGCCAGCAGCCCGACGCCTGTTTACACCTACGAGCAGTACTTC.

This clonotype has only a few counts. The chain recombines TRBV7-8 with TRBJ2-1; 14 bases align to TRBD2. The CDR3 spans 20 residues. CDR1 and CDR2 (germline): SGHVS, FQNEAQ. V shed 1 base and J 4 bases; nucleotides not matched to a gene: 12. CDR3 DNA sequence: TGTGCCAGCAGCTTAGTTCGCGGACTAGCGGGAGGCGGGGAATACAATGAGCAGTTCTTC. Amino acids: CASSLVRGLAGGGEYNEQFF.

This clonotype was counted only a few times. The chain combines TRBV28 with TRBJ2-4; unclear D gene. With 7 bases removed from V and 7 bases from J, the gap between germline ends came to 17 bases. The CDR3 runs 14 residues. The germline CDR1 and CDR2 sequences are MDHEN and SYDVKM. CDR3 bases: TGTGCCAGCACCCCTGACTCTCTAGGCAACATTCAGTACTTC. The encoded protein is CASTPDSLGNIQYF.

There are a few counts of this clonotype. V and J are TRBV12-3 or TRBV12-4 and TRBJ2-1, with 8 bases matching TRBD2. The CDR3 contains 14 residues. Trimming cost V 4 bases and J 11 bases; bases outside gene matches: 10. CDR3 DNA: TGTGCCAGCAGTTATGATCGCCGGACTAGCAAGCAGTTCTTC. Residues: CASSYDRRTSKQFF.

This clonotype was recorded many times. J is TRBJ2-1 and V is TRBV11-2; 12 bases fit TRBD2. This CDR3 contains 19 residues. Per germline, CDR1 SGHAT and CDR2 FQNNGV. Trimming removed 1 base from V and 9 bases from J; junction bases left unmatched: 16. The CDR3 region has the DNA TGTGCCAGCAGCTTAGTAGGCCCTTCGACTAGCGGGAGTTTGGGTGAGCAGTTCTTC. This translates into CASSLVGPSTSGSLGEQFF.

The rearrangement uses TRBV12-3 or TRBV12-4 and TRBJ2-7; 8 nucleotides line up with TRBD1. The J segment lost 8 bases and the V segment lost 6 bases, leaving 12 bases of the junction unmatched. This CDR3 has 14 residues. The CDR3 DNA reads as TGTGCCAGCAGCCGGACAGGGATGGGGGCCCAGCAGTACTTC. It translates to CASSRTGMGAQQYF.

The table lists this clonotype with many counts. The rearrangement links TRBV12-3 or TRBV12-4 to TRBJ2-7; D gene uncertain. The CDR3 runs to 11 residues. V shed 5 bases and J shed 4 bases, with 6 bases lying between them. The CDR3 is CASSTYYEQYF. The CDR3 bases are TGTGCCAGCAGTACATATTACGAGCAGTACTTC.

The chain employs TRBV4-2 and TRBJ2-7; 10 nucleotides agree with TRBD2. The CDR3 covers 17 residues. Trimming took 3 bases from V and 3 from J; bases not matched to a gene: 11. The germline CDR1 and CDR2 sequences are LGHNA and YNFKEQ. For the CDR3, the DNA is TGTGCCAGCAGCCACCTGATAGGGGCTAGCGGGGGCTACGAGCAGTACTTC. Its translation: CASSHLIGASGGYEQYF.

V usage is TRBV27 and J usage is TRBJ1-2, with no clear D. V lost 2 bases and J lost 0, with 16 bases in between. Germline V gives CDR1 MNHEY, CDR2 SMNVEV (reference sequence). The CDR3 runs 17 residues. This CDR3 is CASSLKPGAPSNYGYTF. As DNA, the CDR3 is TGTGCCAGCAGTTTAAAACCGGGAGCCCCTTCTAACTATGGCTACACCTTC.

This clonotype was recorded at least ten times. CDR3 sequence reads: CSARERAGAEAFF. In nucleotides, the CDR3 is TGCAGTGCTAGAGAGAGGGCTGGAGCTGAAGCTTTCTTT. This rearrangement joins TRBV20-1 to TRBJ1-1; no clear D. This CDR3 contains 13 residues. CDR1 and CDR2 from the germline V gene are DFQATT and SNEGSKA (reference sequence). V was cut by 0 bases and J by 6 bases, with 11 bases left in between.

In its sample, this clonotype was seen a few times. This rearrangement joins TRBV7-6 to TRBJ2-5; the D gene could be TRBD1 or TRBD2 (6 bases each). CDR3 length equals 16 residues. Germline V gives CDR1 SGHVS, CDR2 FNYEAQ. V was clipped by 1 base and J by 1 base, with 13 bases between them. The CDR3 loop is CASSLVIGGLQETQYF. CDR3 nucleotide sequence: TGTGCCAGCAGCTTAGTGATTGGGGGGCTCCAAGAGACCCAGTACTTC.

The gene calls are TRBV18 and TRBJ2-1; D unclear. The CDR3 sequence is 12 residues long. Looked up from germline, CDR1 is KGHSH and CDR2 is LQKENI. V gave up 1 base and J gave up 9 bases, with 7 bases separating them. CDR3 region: CASSPREIEQFF. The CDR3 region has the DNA TGTGCCAGCTCACCACGGGAAATTGAGCAGTTCTTC.

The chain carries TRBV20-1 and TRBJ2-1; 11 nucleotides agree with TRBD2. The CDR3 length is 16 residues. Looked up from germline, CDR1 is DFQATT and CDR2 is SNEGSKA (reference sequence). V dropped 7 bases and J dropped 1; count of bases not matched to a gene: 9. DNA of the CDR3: TGCAGTGGGGATCCGGGACTAGCGGATTCCTACAATGAGCAGTTCTTC. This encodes CSGDPGLADSYNEQFF.

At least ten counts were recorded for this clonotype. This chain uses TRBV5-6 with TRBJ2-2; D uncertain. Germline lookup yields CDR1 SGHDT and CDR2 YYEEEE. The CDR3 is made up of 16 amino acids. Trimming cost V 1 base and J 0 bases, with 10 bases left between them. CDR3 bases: TGTGCCAGCAGCTTGTTACGTCGCGCGAACACCGGGGAGCTGTTTTTT. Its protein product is CASSLLRRANTGELFF.